Listed below are T cell receptor beta chains from one sample, sequenced in a study of blood T cell repertoires in COVID-19. Assay used: immunoSEQ multiplex PCR; TCRdb lists only in-frame clones, some missing. In the table there are 110,000 or so clones, 75% to 90% of which are singletons. Sequenced sample: peripheral blood. These receptors came from a woman aged 40 to 50 with acute or convalescent COVID-19. The conserved cysteine and the conserved F or W are not part of the CDR3 here.

>TRBJ1-3|TRBV3-1/TRBV3-2
ASSHGLVNTIY
>TRBJ2-1|TRBV6-2/TRBV6-3
ASSLSGQGFNEQF
>TRBJ2-3|TRBV30
AWSSTGPDTQY
>TRBJ2-1|TRBV27
ASSLPGLAGGYYEQF
>TRBJ2-1|TRBV2
ASSRESSYNEQF
>TRBJ1-1|TRBV21-1
ASSNVPLLVGHTEAF
>TRBJ1-1|TRBV11-2
ASSRDRKTEAF
>TRBJ2-7|TRBV7-6
ASSLGTGGAYEQY
>TRBJ1-5|TRBV11-2
ASSRTGVGQPQH
>TRBJ2-1|TRBV6-1
ASSELWTTYNEQF
>TRBJ1-6|TRBV2
ASSEETGYNSPLH
>TRBJ2-3|TRBV6-5
ASSLGLAGTDTQY
>TRBJ1-2|TRBV5-1
ASSHNSGTGDGYT
>TRBJ1-6|TRBV5-1
ASSLERLSPLH
>TRBJ1-5|TRBV9
ASSPVGRGSGNQPQH
>TRBJ2-4|TRBV12-5
ASGSSGGNIQY
>TRBJ1-5|TRBV6-5
ASSSGGSQPQH
>TRBJ2-3|TRBV3-1/TRBV3-2
ASSPGQGEQNTQY
>TRBJ2-6|TRBV9
ASSGGPQGSGANVLT
>TRBJ1-2|TRBV30
AWGNDGGGYT
>TRBJ2-1|TRBV3-1/TRBV3-2
ASSQAASFGFNEQF
>TRBJ1-1|TRBV15
ATAGGHTEAF
>TRBJ1-3|TRBV20-1
SASTSLLSGNTIY
>TRBJ1-2|TRBV7-9
ASSLPTGFGGYT
>TRBJ1-3|TRBV3-1/TRBV3-2
ASSPLIQTGNTIY
>TRBJ2-7|TRBV7-9
ASSPQDYEQY
>TRBJ1-2|TRBV6-2/TRBV6-3
ASSRSGQANYGYT
>TRBJ1-1|TRBV19
ASRLRGQNTEAF
>TRBJ2-3|TRBV11-2
ASSQRLAATDTQY
>TRBJ2-5|TRBV6-5
ASSYSAQVLQETQY
>TRBJ2-1|TRBV5-6
ASARTSGGTALYNEQF
>TRBJ2-7|TRBV30
AWSLGQGYYEQY
>TRBJ1-1|TRBV12-5
ASGFSGNTEAF
>TRBJ1-4|TRBV3-1/TRBV3-2
ASSRDLGQSGEKLF
>TRBJ2-5|TRBV10-3
AISPGLSRETQY
>TRBJ1-3|TRBV12-5
ASGFSDRAGNTIY
>TRBJ1-1|TRBV9
ASSGQGGMNTEAF